This T cell receptor beta chain was profiled in a study of tumor-infiltrating lymphocytes in primary liver carcinoma. Findings and caveats of the study: Detection in all five tumor regions applied to only about 8-25% of top clones.

From 400 to 500 ng total RNA, TCR beta cDNA was generated with a primer in the constant region. Three nested multiplex PCR rounds, a slightly modified ARM-PCR method, built the TCR beta libraries. A C-beta reverse primer was combined with TRBV1-TRBV30 forward primers in the first two PCR rounds, and each round had roughly 9 cycles. TCRdb recomputed calls from the multiplex PCR reads with MiXCR, one row per CDR3 protein. Of roughly 100,000 distinct CDR3 sequences listed, roughly 85% are singletons. Comment on this clonotype: What it binds is not known. A junction boundary mismatches the germline segment, possibly from a read error.

Germline V gene sequence: CDR1 MDHEN, CDR2 SYDVKM. CDR3 size: 16 residues. The tissue used was unsorted bulk material of 20-30 mg. RNA and DNA were co-extracted from it with the AllPrep DNA/RNA mini kit. Resection treated the patients' primary liver carcinoma. Sequenced: liver tumor tissue from sampling region 3. Subset specified: tumor region T3, left-lateral pole. The source of this sequence is a man in his forties or fifties with primary liver carcinoma and hepatitis B virus infection. The chain recombines TRBV28 with TRBJ1-4; D not certain. The CDR3 sequence: CASSGASTDLNEQLFF. For the CDR3, the DNA is TGTGCCAGCAGCGGAGCCTCGACGGACCTCAATGAACAACTGTTTTTT. The variable domain in full, with the rest retrieved from reference TRBV28 and TRBJ1-4, is DVKVTQSSRYLVKRTGEKVFLECVQDMDHENMFWYRQDPGLGLRLIYFSYDVKMKEKGDIPEGYSVSREKKERFSLILESASTNQTSMYLCASSGASTDLNEQLFFGSGTQLSVL.